This T cell receptor beta chain stems from a study of T cell responses to AZD1222 COVID-19 vaccine. Study-wide points: Baseline antibody screening turned up just five to seven seropositive AZD1222 recipients. The peak T cell response came first, and repertoires were sampled only after it. Clonal diversity was possibly underestimated; the donors were predominantly white British and more often female.

Clones were read by immunoSEQ multiplex PCR, and TCRdb kept only the in-frame ones, dropping some. The repertoire holds 90,000 to 130,000 clones, with approximately 86% as singletons. The V gene lost 1 base and the J gene lost 3 bases, with 13 bases spanning the gap. The CDR3 is made up of 16 amino acids. Germline loops: CDR1 KGHSH, CDR2 LQKENI. Comment on this clone: Its antigen is not known.

This TCR came from an adult in good health. The genes are TRBV18 and TRBJ1-5, with D perhaps TRBD1 (6 bases). Here the sequenced sample was peripheral blood, taken on day 0 of AZD1222 vaccination. The CDR3 spells CASSPRRDKDNQPQHF. In DNA form, the CDR3 reads TGTGCCAGCTCACCACGTCGGGACAAAGACAATCAGCCCCAGCATTTT.